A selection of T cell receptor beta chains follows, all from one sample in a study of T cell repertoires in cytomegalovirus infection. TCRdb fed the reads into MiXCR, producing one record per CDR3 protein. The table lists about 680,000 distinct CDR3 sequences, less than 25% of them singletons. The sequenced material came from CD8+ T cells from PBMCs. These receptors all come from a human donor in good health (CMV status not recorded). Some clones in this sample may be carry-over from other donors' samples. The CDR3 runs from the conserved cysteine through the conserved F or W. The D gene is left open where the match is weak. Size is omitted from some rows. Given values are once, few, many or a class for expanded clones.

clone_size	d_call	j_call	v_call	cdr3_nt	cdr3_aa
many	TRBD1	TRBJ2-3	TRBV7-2	TGTGCCAGCAGCTACAGGGGGGATACGCAGTATTTT	CASSYRGDTQYF
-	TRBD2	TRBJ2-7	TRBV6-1	TGTGCCAGCAGTGAAACTAGCGGTTATTACGAGCAGTACTTC	CASSETSGYYEQYF
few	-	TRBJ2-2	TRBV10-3	TGTGCCACCGAAACCGTGACAGGAGAAGTAGGGATCGGGGAGCTGTTTTTT	CATETVTGEVGIGELFF
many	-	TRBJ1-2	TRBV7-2	TGTGCCAGCAGTCGGAACAGGGATTGGTACTATGGCTACACCTTC	CASSRNRDWYYGYTF
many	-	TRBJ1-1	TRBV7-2	TGTGCCAGCAGCCTGTGGGTGGGGCGTCTTGACACTGAAGCTTTCTTT	CASSLWVGRLDTEAFF
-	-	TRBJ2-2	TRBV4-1	TGCGCCAGCAGCCATTCAGTGAACACCGGGGAGCTGTTTTTT	CASSHSVNTGELFF
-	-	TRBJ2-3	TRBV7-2	TGTGCCAGCAGCCCACCAGCGGAAGGGCAGTATTTT	CASSPPAEGQYF
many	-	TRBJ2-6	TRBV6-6	TGTGCCAGCAGTTACTCGAGTTTTGGACAGCTCTCTGGGGCCAACGTCCTGACTTTC	CASSYSSFGQLSGANVLTF
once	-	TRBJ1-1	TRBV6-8	TGTGTCAGCAGTTACTTTTTCGGGAGCACTGAAGCTTTCTTT	CVSSYFFGSTEAFF
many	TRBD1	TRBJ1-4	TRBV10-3	TGTGCCATCAGTGACGGGACAGCTAATGAAAAACTGTTTTTT	CAISDGTANEKLFF
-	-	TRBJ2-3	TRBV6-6	TGTGCCAGCAGCGATAGATTTTGGGGCGAGGAAGATACGCAGTATTTT	CASSDRFWGEEDTQYF
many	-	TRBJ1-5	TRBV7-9	TGTGCCAGCAGCTTAGGCAGTGGTCCCCAGCATTTT	CASSLGSGPQHF
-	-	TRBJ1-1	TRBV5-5	TGTGCCAGCTCCTCCAGTGTATACACTGAAGCTTTCTTT	CASSSSVYTEAFF
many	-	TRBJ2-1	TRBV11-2	TGTGCCAGCAGCCGCGGCAGGGGCTCCTACAATGAGCAGTTCTTC	CASSRGRGSYNEQFF